This T cell receptor beta chain comes out of a study of cytomegalovirus exposure and HLA in healthy donors. Study results and caveats: An analysis that came later showed most CMV-associated TCR beta chains appearing HLA-restricted. The classifier reportedly diagnosed cytomegalovirus status with high specificity and sensitivity. In an earlier analysis, productive rearrangement rates for most beta V segments clustered near 87% or 30%.

A word on this clone: Its antigen is undetermined.

The PCR was carried out with 60 Vbeta primers and 13 Jbeta primers. Repertoires were generated with immunoSEQ multiplex PCR, while TCRdb's copy carries only in-frame clones and drops some. This repertoire includes more than 95,000 clones. Sampled while nominally healthy, donors likely had unrecorded immune exposures. Between the trimmed V and J ends, which lost 2 bases and 6 bases, there was a span of 19 bases. Germline CDR1 and CDR2: GTSNPN and SVGIG (reference sequence). This CDR3 spans 15 amino acids. The rearrangement uses TRBV30 and TRBJ1-1; D call uncertain. This TCR came from a man aged 25 to 40 in good health and CMV-seronegative. Sample: PBMCs. This CDR3 is CAWSPPSRRDPEAFF. CDR3 in DNA: TGTGCCTGGAGTCCGCCTTCGAGGAGGGATCCTGAAGCTTTCTTT.